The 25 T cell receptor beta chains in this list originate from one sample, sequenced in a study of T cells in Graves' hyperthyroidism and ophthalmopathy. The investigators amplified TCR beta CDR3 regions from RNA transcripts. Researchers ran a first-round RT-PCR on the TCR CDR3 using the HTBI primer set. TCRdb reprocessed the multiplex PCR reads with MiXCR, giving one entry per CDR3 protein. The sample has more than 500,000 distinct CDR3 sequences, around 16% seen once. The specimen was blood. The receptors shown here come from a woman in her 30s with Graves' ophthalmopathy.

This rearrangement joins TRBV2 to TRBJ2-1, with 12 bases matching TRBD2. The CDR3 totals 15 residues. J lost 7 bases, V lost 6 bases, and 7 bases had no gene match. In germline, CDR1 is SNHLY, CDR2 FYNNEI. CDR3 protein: CASRLPSGRVNEQFF. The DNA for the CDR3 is TGTGCCAGCAGGTTACCTAGCGGGAGGGTTAATGAGCAGTTCTTC.

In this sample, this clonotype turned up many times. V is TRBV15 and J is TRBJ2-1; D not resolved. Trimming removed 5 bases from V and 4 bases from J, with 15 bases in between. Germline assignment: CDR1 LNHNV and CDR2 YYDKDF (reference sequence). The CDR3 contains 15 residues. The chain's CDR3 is CATSRMVDMYNEQFF. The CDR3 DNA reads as TGTGCCACCAGCCGAATGGTAGACATGTACAATGAGCAGTTCTTC. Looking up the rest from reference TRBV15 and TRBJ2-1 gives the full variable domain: DAMVIQNPRYQVTQFGKPVTLSCSQTLNHNVMYWYQQKSSQAPKLLFHYYDKDFNNEADTPDNFQSRRPNTSFCFLDIRSPGLGDTAMYLCATSRMVDMYNEQFFGPGTRLTVL.

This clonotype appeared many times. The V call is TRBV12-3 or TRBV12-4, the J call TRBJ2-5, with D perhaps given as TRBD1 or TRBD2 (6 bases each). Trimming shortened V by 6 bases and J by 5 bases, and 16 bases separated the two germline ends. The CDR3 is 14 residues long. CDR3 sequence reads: CASRSTSGGETQYF. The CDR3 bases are TGTGCCAGCAGATCGACTAGTGGGGGCGAGACCCAGTACTTC.

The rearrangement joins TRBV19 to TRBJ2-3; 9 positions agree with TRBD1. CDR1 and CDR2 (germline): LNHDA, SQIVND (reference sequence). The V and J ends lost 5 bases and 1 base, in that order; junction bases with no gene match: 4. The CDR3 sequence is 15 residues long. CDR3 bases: TGTGCCAGTAGTTCCGGACAGGGGCGCACAGATACGCAGTATTTT. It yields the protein CASSSGQGRTDTQYF.

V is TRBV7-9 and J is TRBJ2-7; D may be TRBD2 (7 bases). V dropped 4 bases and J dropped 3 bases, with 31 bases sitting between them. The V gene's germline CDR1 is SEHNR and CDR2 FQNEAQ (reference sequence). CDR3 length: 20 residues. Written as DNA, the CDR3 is TGTGCCAGCAGCTCACCGAAGGGACCCACAGGGAGGGACTACTACTACGAGCAGTACTTC. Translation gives CASSSPKGPTGRDYYYEQYF.

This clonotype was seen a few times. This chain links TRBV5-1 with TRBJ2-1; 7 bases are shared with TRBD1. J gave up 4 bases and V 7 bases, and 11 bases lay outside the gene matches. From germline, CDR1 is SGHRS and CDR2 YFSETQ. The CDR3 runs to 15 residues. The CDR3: CASSPGQAIYNEQFF. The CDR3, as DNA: TGCGCCAGCTCGCCCGGACAGGCTATTTACAATGAGCAGTTCTTC.

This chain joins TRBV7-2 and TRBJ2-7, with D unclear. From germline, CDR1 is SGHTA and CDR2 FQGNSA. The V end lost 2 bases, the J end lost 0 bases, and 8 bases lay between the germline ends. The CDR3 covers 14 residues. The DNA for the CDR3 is TGTGCCAGCAGCTTATTAGGGAACTCCTACGAGCAGTACTTC. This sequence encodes CASSLLGNSYEQYF.

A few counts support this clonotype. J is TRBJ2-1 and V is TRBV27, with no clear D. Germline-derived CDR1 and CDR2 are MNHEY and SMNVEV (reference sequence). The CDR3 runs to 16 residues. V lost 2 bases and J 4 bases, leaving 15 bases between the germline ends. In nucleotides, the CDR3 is TGTGCCAGCAGTTTAAGGGCCAGTGGCCAATACAATGAGCAGTTCTTC. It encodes CASSLRASGQYNEQFF.

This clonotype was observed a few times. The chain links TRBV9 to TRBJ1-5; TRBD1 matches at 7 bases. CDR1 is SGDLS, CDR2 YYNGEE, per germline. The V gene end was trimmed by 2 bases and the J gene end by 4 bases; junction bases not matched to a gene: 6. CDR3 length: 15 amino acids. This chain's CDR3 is CASSVGTALNQPQHF. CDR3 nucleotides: TGTGCCAGCAGCGTCGGGACAGCCCTAAATCAGCCCCAGCATTTT.

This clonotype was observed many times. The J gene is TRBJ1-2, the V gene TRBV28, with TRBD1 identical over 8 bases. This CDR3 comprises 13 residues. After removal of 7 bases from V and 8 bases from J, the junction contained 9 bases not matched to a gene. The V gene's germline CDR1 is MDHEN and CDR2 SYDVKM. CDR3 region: CASTPDRVVGYTF. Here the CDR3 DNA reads TGTGCCAGCACTCCGGACAGGGTCGTAGGCTACACCTTC.

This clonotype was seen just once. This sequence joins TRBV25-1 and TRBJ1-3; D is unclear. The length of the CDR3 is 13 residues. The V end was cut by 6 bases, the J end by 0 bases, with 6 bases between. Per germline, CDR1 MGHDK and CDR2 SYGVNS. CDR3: CASRQLSGNTIYF. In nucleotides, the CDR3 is TGTGCCAGCAGACAGCTCTCTGGAAACACCATATATTTT.

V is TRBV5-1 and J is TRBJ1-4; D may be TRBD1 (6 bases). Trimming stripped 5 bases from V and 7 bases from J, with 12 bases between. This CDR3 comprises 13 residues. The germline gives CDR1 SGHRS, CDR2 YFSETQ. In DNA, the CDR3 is TGCGCCAGCAGGGACAGTCTTGGTGAAAAACTGTTTTTT. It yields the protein CASRDSLGEKLFF. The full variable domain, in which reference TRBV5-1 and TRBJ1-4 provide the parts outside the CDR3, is KAGVTQTPRYLIKTRGQQVTLSCSPISGHRSVSWYQQTPGQGLQFLFEYFSETQRNKGNFPGRFSGRQFSNSRSEMNVSTLELGDSALYLCASRDSLGEKLFFGSGTQLSVL.

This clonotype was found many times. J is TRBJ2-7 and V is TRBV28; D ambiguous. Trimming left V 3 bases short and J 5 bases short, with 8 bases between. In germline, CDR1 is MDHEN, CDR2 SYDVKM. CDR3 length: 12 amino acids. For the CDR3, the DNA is TGTGCCAGCAGTTTGGCTCCCCACGAGCAGTACTTC. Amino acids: CASSLAPHEQYF. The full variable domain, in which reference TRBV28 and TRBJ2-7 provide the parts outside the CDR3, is DVKVTQSSRYLVKRTGEKVFLECVQDMDHENMFWYRQDPGLGLRLIYFSYDVKMKEKGDIPEGYSVSREKKERFSLILESASTNQTSMYLCASSLAPHEQYFGPGTRLTVT.

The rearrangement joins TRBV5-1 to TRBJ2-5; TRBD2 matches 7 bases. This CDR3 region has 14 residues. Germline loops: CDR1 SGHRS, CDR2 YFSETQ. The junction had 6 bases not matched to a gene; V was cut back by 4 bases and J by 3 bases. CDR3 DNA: TGCGCCAGCAGCGGGGGGGACCCTGAAGAGACCCAGTACTTC. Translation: CASSGGDPEETQYF.

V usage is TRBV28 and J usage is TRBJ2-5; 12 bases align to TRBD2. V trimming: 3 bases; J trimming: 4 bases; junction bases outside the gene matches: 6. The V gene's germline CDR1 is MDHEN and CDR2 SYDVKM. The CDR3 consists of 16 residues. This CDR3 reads CASSFNPGLAGETQYF. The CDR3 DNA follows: TGTGCCAGCAGTTTTAACCCGGGACTAGCGGGAGAGACCCAGTACTTC.

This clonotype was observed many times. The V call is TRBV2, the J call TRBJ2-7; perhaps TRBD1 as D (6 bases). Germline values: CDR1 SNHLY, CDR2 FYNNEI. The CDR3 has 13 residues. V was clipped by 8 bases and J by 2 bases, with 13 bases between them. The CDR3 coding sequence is TGTGCCAGCCCCCGGGACACCCCCTACGAGCAGTACTTC. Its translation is CASPRDTPYEQYF.

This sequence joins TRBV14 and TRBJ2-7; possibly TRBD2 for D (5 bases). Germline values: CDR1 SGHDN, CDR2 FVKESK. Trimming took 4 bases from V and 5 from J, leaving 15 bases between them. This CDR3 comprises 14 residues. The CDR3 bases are TGTGCCAGCAGCCTGGGGTCTAGCATTCACGAGCAGTACTTC. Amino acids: CASSLGSSIHEQYF. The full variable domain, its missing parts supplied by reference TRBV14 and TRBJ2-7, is EAGVTQFPSHSVIEKGQTVTLRCDPISGHDNLYWYRRVMGKEIKFLLHFVKESKQDESGMPNNRFLAERTGGTYSTLKVQPAELEDSGVYFCASSLGSSIHEQYFGPGTRLTVT.

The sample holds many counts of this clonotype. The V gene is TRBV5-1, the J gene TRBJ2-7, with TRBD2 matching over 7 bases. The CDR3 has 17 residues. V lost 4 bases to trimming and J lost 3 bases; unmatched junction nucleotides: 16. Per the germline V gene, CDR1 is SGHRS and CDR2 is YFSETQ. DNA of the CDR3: TGCGCCAGCAGCCCGGAGGAACTAGCGTCCGCTGGCTACGAGCAGTACTTC. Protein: CASSPEELASAGYEQYF.

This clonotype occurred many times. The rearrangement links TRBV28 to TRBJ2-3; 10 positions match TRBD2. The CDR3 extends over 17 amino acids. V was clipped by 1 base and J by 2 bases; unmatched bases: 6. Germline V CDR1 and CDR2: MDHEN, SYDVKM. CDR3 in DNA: TGTGCCAGCAGTTTATCCCTAGCGGGAGCGAACACAGATACGCAGTATTTT. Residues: CASSLSLAGANTDTQYF.

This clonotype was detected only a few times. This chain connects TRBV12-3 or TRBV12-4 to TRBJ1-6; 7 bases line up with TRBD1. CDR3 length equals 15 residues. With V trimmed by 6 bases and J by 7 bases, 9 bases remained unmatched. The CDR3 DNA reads TGTGCCAGCAGCCCAGCGACAGGGCGGAATTCACCCCTCCACTTT. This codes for CASSPATGRNSPLHF.

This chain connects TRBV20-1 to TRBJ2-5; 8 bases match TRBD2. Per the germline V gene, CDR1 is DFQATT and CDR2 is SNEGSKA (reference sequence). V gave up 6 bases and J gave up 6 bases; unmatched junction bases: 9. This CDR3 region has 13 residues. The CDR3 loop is CSAPGLAAQTQYF. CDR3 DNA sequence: TGCAGTGCCCCCGGACTAGCAGCGCAGACCCAGTACTTC.

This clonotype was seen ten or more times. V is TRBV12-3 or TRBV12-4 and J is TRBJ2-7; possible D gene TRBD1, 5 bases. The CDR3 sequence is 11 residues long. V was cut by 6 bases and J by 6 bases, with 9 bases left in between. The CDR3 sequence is CASSLGVEQYF. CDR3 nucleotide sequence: TGTGCCAGCAGCCTAGGGGTCGAGCAGTACTTC.

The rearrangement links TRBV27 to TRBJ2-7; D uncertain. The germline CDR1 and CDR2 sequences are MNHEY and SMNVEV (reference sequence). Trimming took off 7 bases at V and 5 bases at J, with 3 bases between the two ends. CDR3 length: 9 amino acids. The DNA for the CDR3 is TGTGCCAGCAAGAACGAGCAGTACTTC. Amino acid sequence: CASKNEQYF.

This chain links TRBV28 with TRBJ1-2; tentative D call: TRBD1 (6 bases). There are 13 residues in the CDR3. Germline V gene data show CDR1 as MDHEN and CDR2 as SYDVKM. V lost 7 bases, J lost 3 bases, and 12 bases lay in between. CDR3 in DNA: TGTGCCAGCAATCTAGACAGGTACTATGGCTACACCTTC. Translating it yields CASNLDRYYGYTF.

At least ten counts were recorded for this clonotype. The CDR3 sequence is CSAATENTEAFF. The CDR3 nucleotides are TGCAGTGCGGCGACGGAGAACACTGAAGCTTTCTTT. The J gene is TRBJ1-1, the V gene TRBV20-1; no clear D gene. This CDR3 is 12 amino acids long. V was cut by 6 bases and J by 1 base, with 9 bases left in between. CDR1 and CDR2 from the germline V gene are DFQATT and SNEGSKA (reference sequence).